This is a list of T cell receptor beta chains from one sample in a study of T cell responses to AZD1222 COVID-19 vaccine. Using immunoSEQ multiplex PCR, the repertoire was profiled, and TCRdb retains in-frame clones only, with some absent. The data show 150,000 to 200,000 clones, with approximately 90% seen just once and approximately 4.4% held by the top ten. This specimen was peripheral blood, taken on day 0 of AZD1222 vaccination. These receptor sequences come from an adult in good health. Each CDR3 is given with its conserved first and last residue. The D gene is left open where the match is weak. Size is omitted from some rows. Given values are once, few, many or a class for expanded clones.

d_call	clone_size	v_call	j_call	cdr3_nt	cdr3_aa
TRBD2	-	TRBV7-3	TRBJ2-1	TGTGCCAGCAGCCCAACACTAGCGGGCTCCTACAATGAGCAGTTCTTC	CASSPTLAGSYNEQFF
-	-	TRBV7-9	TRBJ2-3	TGTGCCAGCTGGGAAGTAGATACGCAGTATTTT	CASWEVDTQYF
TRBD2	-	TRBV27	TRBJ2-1	TGTGCCAGCAGTTCCCCTACGGGAGGCTCCCACAATGAGCAGTTCTTC	CASSSPTGGSHNEQFF
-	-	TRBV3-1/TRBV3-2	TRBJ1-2	TGTGCCAGCAGCCAAGGGCAAAACTATGGCTACACCTTC	CASSQGQNYGYTF
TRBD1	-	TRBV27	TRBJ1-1	TGTGCCAGCAGGTTGACAGGGGCGAACACTGAAGCTTTCTTT	CASRLTGANTEAFF
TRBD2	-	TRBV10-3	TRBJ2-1	TGTGCCATCAGCACCCAAGCGGGAGTCTACAATGAGCAGTTCTTC	CAISTQAGVYNEQFF
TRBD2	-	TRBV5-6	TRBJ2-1	TGTGCCAGCAGCTTGCTCCTAGCGGGAGGAATGTATGAGCAGTTCTTC	CASSLLLAGGMYEQFF
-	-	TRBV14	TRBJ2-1	TGTGCCAGCAGCGATCCAAGACTTTTCAATGAGCAGTTCTTC	CASSDPRLFNEQFF
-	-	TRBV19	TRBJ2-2	TGTGCCAGTAGTATAGAAGTGGGACCCGGGGAGCTGTTTTTT	CASSIEVGPGELFF
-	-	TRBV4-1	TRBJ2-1	TGCGCCAGCAGCCAAGGGGGAGGAGCGAGGGGCAATGAGCAGTTCTTC	CASSQGGGARGNEQFF
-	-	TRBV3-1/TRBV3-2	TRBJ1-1	TGTGCCAGCAGCCCTTATGAGGGCGGTGCTGAAGCTTTCTTT	CASSPYEGGAEAFF
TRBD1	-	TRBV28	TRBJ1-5	TGTGCCAGCCCTACAGGGGTTAGGTATCAGCCCCAGCATTTT	CASPTGVRYQPQHF
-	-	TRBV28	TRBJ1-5	TGTGCCAGCAGTTTCGGTGGAAGCAATCAGCCCCAGCATTTT	CASSFGGSNQPQHF
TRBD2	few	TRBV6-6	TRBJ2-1	TGTGCCAGCAGTCCCCCGCAGGGAGGGGATGAGCAGTTCTTC	CASSPPQGGDEQFF